This T cell receptor (beta chain) is from a study of human T cells and chemical hapten exposure. Study context: Small discrepancies in pooled library volume mainly accounted for the varying TCR yields per sample. Study results and limitations: The formation of large CDR3 similarity clusters by expanded TCRs significantly exceeded that of controls.

Time point meaning: patch test 1, 2 weeks after DPC sensitization. Indicated treatment: therapeutic diphenylcyclopropenone sensitization with weekly scalp DPC. Those who donated were patients with alopecia, 18 to 70 years of age, and suitable for DPC. In the library, unique molecular identifiers were attached to individual cDNA molecules. TCRdb analysed the RACE reads with MiXCR anew, one entry per CDR3 protein. The table has 180,000 or so distinct CDR3 sequences, about 15% seen once; the top ten hold about 1.7%. As concerns this clonotype: Its antigen is not identified.

V lost 1 base and J lost 2, with 8 bases in between. This CDR3 is built from 14 residues. The germline CDR1 and CDR2 sequences are LNHNV and YYDKDF (reference sequence). Here the sequenced sample was whole blood, taken in connection with sensitization to the hapten diphenylcyclopropenone (DPC). V and J are TRBV15 and TRBJ2-5, with a possible D match to TRBD2 (6 bases). The receptor was isolated from a woman aged 25 to 39 with alopecia areata. Some clones in this sample may be carry-over from other donors' samples. As DNA, the CDR3 is TGTGCCACCAGCAGAGGGACTACTCAAGAGACCCAGTACTTC. This encodes CATSRGTTQETQYF.